The 13 T cell receptor beta chains below were found in one sample sequenced in a study of T cell responses to AZD1222 COVID-19 vaccine (dated by TCRdb to the early 2020s). What the time point label conveys for this sample: baseline before first vaccination. The library came from the immunoSEQ multiplex PCR assay. TCRdb obtained this table from immuneACCESS and retained in-frame rearrangements with V and J assigned. These tables miss some clones; where compared with another copy, unresolved V genes account for less than half of the shortfall, and the remainder is unexplained. Within this sample are about 130,000 clones, with 88% of them counted one time only. Of the sample, under 9.5% falls within the top ten clones. Here the sequenced sample was peripheral blood, taken on day 0 of AZD1222 vaccination. The receptors here all came from an adult in good health.

The chain joins TRBV6-5 to TRBJ1-6; TRBD1 agrees at 7 bases. This CDR3 comprises 15 residues. Germline V gene lookup returns CDR1 MNHEY and CDR2 SVGAGI. V dropped 6 bases and J dropped 7; count of bases not matched to a gene: 9. CDR3: CASSRTTGFNSPLHF. The DNA for the CDR3 is TGTGCCAGCAGCCGGACGACAGGGTTCAATTCACCCCTCCACTTT.

V and J are TRBV18 and TRBJ2-3; D is perhaps TRBD2 (5 bases). CDR3 length: 16 amino acids. Trimming pared 2 bases from V and 1 base from J, leaving 13 bases between. Germline loops: CDR1 KGHSH, CDR2 LQKENI. Here the CDR3 reads CASSPNSGSGTDTQYF. The CDR3 DNA follows: TGTGCCAGCTCACCAAATTCGGGGTCGGGCACAGATACGCAGTATTTT.

CDR3 bases: TGTGCCAGCAGTGAAGCTGGCGGGGGGGTCCAAGAGACCCAGTACTTC. Its protein product is CASSEAGGGVQETQYF. V gene TRBV6-1 combines with J gene TRBJ2-5; 9 bases agree with TRBD2. The CDR3 loop spans 16 amino acids. CDR1 MNHNS and CDR2 SASEGT come from the germline V gene. V lost 0 bases and J lost 1; bases outside the gene matches: 3.

V gene TRBV5-1 combines with J gene TRBJ2-1, with D tentatively TRBD2 (5 bases). Trimming pared 4 bases from V and 6 bases from J, leaving 14 bases between. Germline CDR1 SGHRS, CDR2 YFSETQ. CDR3 length: 14 residues. This CDR3 reads CASSEARSGNEQFF. Here the CDR3 DNA reads TGCGCCAGCAGCGAGGCCCGGAGCGGCAATGAGCAGTTCTTC.

The CDR3 is CASRDTDRGDTEAFF. CDR3 nucleotide sequence: TGTGCCAGCAGGGATACAGACAGGGGGGACACTGAAGCTTTCTTT. The genes are TRBV6-4 and TRBJ1-1, with TRBD1 matching 9 bases. CDR1 and CDR2 from the germline V gene are MRHNA and SNTAGT. The CDR3 runs to 15 residues. The V gene end was trimmed by 6 bases and the J gene end by 3 bases; junction bases not matched to a gene: 8.

The rearrangement uses TRBV7-2 and TRBJ2-5; D is ambiguous. CDR1 is SGHTA, CDR2 FQGNSA, per germline. Trimming removed 6 bases from V and 2 bases from J, with 13 bases in between. The CDR3 sequence is 14 residues long. The CDR3 bases are TGTGCCAGCAGTCCCTATGGGCAGCAAGAGACCCAGTACTTC. This codes for CASSPYGQQETQYF.

This chain uses TRBV27 with TRBJ1-3; D is undetermined. V was shortened by 4 bases and J by 0 bases, with 10 bases between the two germline ends. CDR3 size: 15 residues. Per the germline V gene, CDR1 is MNHEY and CDR2 is SMNVEV (reference sequence). CDR3 protein: CASSSYPSSGNTIYF. DNA for the CDR3: TGTGCCAGCAGTTCCTATCCCTCCTCTGGAAACACCATATATTTT.

J is TRBJ2-1 and V is TRBV6-1, with 9 bases that match TRBD1. V gave up 0 bases and J gave up 4 bases; unmatched junction bases: 7. Germline V gene data show CDR1 as MNHNS and CDR2 as SASEGT. CDR3 length: 17 amino acids. CDR3 protein: CASSEAPTGQGYNEQFF. The CDR3 DNA sequence: TGTGCCAGCAGTGAAGCGCCAACGGGACAGGGATACAATGAGCAGTTCTTC.

This chain joins TRBV19 and TRBJ2-7, with D perhaps matching TRBD1 (6 bases). The germline gives CDR1 LNHDA, CDR2 SQIVND (reference sequence). This CDR3 is 14 amino acids long. The V gene lost 5 bases and the J gene lost 9 bases, with 20 bases spanning the gap. The CDR3 DNA reads TGTGCCAGTAGTCCAGGGACAATGGTCTCAGGGCAGTACTTC. Its protein is CASSPGTMVSGQYF.

V is TRBV5-1 and J is TRBJ1-5, with a tentative D call TRBD1 (5 bases). The CDR3 runs to 13 residues. Per the germline V gene, CDR1 is SGHRS and CDR2 is YFSETQ. The V end lost 0 bases, the J end lost 5 bases, and 6 bases lay between the germline ends. The CDR3 DNA follows: TGCGCCAGCAGCTTGGGACAGCATCAGCCCCAGCATTTT. Encoded protein: CASSLGQHQPQHF.

A word on this clone: Relative to the germline gene, one junction end is altered; a read error may explain this. V and J are TRBV5-5 and TRBJ2-7, with TRBD1 matching 9 bases. Germline CDR1 reads SGHKS; CDR2 reads YYEKEE (reference sequence). The CDR3 extends over 15 amino acids. CDR3 bases: TGTGCCAGCAGTTTGGCGGGACAGGGAGCTCGCGAGCAGTACTTC. It yields the protein CASSLAGQGAREQYF.

The CDR3 DNA is TGCGCCAGCAGCCCCCGAGCGCAAGGGGAGACCCAGTACTTC. It yields the protein CASSPRAQGETQYF. The J gene is TRBJ2-5, the V gene TRBV4-3, with D unclear. The CDR3 contains 14 residues. CDR1 is LGHNA, CDR2 YSLEER, per germline. Trimming took 4 bases from V and 5 from J, leaving 14 bases between them.

The V gene is TRBV18, the J gene TRBJ1-1; the match to TRBD1 covers 7 bases. The CDR3 is made up of 15 amino acids. The V gene end was trimmed by 6 bases and the J gene end by 5 bases; junction bases not matched to a gene: 12. The germline CDR1 and CDR2 sequences are KGHSH and LQKENI. Here the CDR3 reads CASSRMTGLETEAFF. The DNA for the CDR3 is TGTGCCAGCTCCCGTATGACAGGGCTTGAAACTGAAGCTTTCTTT.